Listed below are T cell receptor beta chains from one sample, sequenced in a study of T-cell reconstitution after alpha-beta-depleted transplantation in children. Via MiXCR, TCRdb re-called the PCR reads, giving one row per CDR3 protein. The sample yields some 600,000 distinct CDR3 sequences, approximately 13% seen once. The starting material was PBMCs, mostly from graft donor cells, obtained 360 days after TCRalphabeta/CD19-depleted stem cell transplant. These receptors originate from a male patient between 5 and 17 years old who had a stem cell transplant for acute myeloid leukemia, so the T cells may come from the graft donor. The CDR3 runs from the conserved cysteine through the conserved F or W. D genes are given only for firm matches. Size tells how often a clone was seen (once, few, many) or the class of an expanded clone, and some rows leave it out.

v_call,d_call,j_call,clone_size,cdr3_aa,cdr3_nt
TRBV4-2,TRBD1,TRBJ2-7,-,CASSQDWGQGTDEQYF,TGTGCCAGCAGCCAAGATTGGGGACAGGGTACCGACGAGCAGTACTTC
TRBV29-1,-,TRBJ2-7,few,CSVEAGWDSSSYEQYF,TGCAGCGTTGAAGCGGGGTGGGACTCGAGCTCCTACGAGCAGTACTTC
TRBV28,TRBD2,TRBJ2-1,-,CASSFLSGRGNEQFF,TGTGCCAGCAGTTTTCTAAGCGGGAGGGGGAATGAGCAGTTCTTC
TRBV5-4,TRBD2,TRBJ2-3,many,CASSTRREGTDTQYF,TGTGCCAGCAGCACCCGGCGGGAGGGGACAGATACGCAGTATTTT
TRBV20-1,TRBD2,TRBJ2-1,many,CSALRTSGSNEQFF,TGCAGTGCTCTCAGGACTAGCGGGAGCAATGAGCAGTTCTTC
TRBV7-3,-,TRBJ2-1,few,CSSSLLIGDNEQFF,TGTTCCAGCAGCTTATTAATTGGGGACAATGAGCAGTTCTTC
TRBV6-2/TRBV6-3,-,TRBJ2-3,many,CASSFPDADGTQYF,TGTGCCAGCAGTTTTCCGGACGCGGACGGTACGCAGTATTTT
TRBV2,-,TRBJ2-3,few,CASSDAPKTGRDTDTQYF,TGTGCCAGCAGTGATGCCCCCAAGACAGGTCGCGACACAGATACGCAGTATTTT
TRBV29-1,-,TRBJ2-1,many,CSVALADNEQFF,TGCAGCGTCGCTTTAGCCGACAATGAGCAGTTCTTC
TRBV5-1,-,TRBJ2-7,-,CASRRDAPVYEQYF,TGCGCCAGCAGGCGGGACGCCCCCGTATACGAGCAGTACTTC
TRBV29-1,-,TRBJ2-7,many,CSVGDSYEQYF,TGCAGCGTCGGGGACTCCTACGAGCAGTACTTC
TRBV5-1,TRBD2,TRBJ2-2,-,CASSLAGLAAGSAGELFF,TGCGCCAGCAGCTTGGCCGGACTAGCTGCCGGGAGCGCCGGGGAGCTGTTTTTT
TRBV10-3,TRBD1,TRBJ2-7,-,CAISEPQIGDRLLYEQYF,TGTGCCATCAGTGAGCCACAAATCGGGGACAGACTTCTCTACGAGCAGTACTTC
TRBV7-9,TRBD2,TRBJ2-7,-,CASSLVRLAGVRDEQYF,TGTGCCAGCAGCTTAGTGCGGCTAGCGGGAGTAAGGGACGAGCAGTACTTC
TRBV28,TRBD1,TRBJ2-3,many,CASSTETGSATDTQYF,TGTGCCAGCAGTACCGAGACAGGGTCAGCCACAGATACGCAGTATTTT
TRBV28,-,TRBJ1-2,many,CASSLANWGNYGYTF,TGTGCCAGCAGTCTCGCTAACTGGGGGAACTATGGCTACACCTTC
TRBV7-2,-,TRBJ2-7,-,CASSLASAEQYF,TGTGCCAGCAGCTTAGCCAGCGCCGAGCAGTACTTC
TRBV25-1,TRBD1,TRBJ2-3,-,CASTWTGGSDTQYF,TGTGCCAGCACCTGGACAGGGGGCTCAGATACGCAGTATTTT
TRBV6-2/TRBV6-3,-,TRBJ2-7,-,CASSRAAEQYF,TGTGCCAGCAGCCGCGCTGCCGAGCAGTACTTC
TRBV7-9,-,TRBJ2-7,few,CASSLNPTAIYEQYF,TGTGCCAGCAGCTTAAATCCGACAGCTATCTACGAGCAGTACTTC
TRBV6-2/TRBV6-3,-,TRBJ2-1,-,CASSYPLILNEQFF,TGTGCCAGCAGTTACCCCCTTATACTCAATGAGCAGTTCTTC
TRBV4-3,-,TRBJ1-4,few,CASSQQPSVREKLFF,TGCGCCAGCAGCCAACAACCTTCAGTCCGTGAAAAACTGTTTTTT
TRBV29-1,TRBD2,TRBJ2-1,-,CSVAATSGRTTRGEQFF,TGCAGCGTTGCAGCGACTAGCGGGAGAACTACAAGGGGTGAGCAGTTCTTC
TRBV7-8,TRBD1,TRBJ2-7,-,CASSFRQGITYEQYF,TGTGCCAGCAGCTTTAGACAGGGTATCACCTACGAGCAGTACTTC
TRBV20-1,TRBD1,TRBJ2-7,few,CSATPGTATYEQYF,TGCAGTGCAACCCCCGGGACAGCCACCTACGAGCAGTACTTC
TRBV20-1,TRBD2,TRBJ2-5,-,CSGSGRETQYF,TGCAGCGGTAGCGGGAGAGAGACCCAGTACTTC
TRBV4-3,-,TRBJ1-3,-,CASSQEQGPGNTIYF,TGCGCCAGCAGCCAGGAACAAGGACCTGGAAACACCATATATTTT
TRBV12-3/TRBV12-4,-,TRBJ2-1,-,CASSFSSANYNEQFF,TGTGCCAGCAGTTTCTCTAGCGCGAATTACAATGAGCAGTTCTTC
TRBV30,-,TRBJ2-6,-,CACTGASGANVLTF,TGTGCCTGTACCGGGGCCTCTGGGGCCAACGTCCTGACTTTC